This record looks at one TCR beta chain sequence and its context. Antigen specificity is unknown. The data originate from a study of OX40 agonist ivuxolimab in advanced cancers. Across the study: Hepatocellular carcinoma, melanoma, renal cell or head and neck cancer affected the dose-escalation patients. Three patients got partial responses; one had hepatocellular carcinoma and two had cutaneous melanoma. General study results and limits: Among the lowest levels of clonal expansion were found in partial responders at 0.1-3.0 mg/kg.

Method: immunoSEQ multiplex PCR; TCRdb's copy keeps in-frame clones and lacks some. The sample holds around 23,000 clones, over 65% seen once. Germline CDR1 SGHDT, CDR2 YYEEEE. With V trimmed by 0 bases and J by 0 bases, 5 bases remained unmatched. This CDR3 comprises 17 residues. This receptor was identified in an adult with an advanced solid tumor such as melanoma, head and neck, liver or kidney cancer. Material: CD4+ or CD8+ T cells sorted from blood, obtained in a trial of the OX40 agonist ivuxolimab. The chain recombines TRBV5-6 with TRBJ2-3; 9 nucleotides agree with TRBD2. CDR3 sequence reads: CASSLAAGTSSTDTQYF. In DNA, the CDR3 is TGTGCCAGCAGCTTGGCGGCCGGGACTAGCAGCACAGATACGCAGTATTTT.